The clone carrying this TCR beta chain has only a few counts. Isolation of PBMCs gave at least 7 million cells per sample. Germline-derived CDR1 and CDR2 are WSHSY and SAAADI. The ends were cut back, 6 bases at V and 8 bases at J, with 17 bases in the middle. This CDR3 comprises 14 residues. These data originate in a study of blood T cells in healthy people across ages. A sample-barcoded 5' primer and a J-beta primer mix were used in a second PCR of roughly 6 to 11 cycles. TCRdb used MiXCR to reprocess the 5' RACE reads, holding one entry per CDR3 protein. The sample has 1.2 million to 1.5 million distinct CDR3 sequences, around two fifths seen once; the top ten hold 7% to 9%.

The sequence derives from a woman aged 18-29 years in good health. The chain uses TRBV10-2 and TRBJ2-1; either TRBD1 or TRBD2 may supply D (6 bases each). Sequenced: blood. The CDR3: CASSLRGRGDEQFF. CDR3 DNA sequence: TGCGCCAGCAGCCTACGGGGGCGGGGAGATGAGCAGTTCTTC.